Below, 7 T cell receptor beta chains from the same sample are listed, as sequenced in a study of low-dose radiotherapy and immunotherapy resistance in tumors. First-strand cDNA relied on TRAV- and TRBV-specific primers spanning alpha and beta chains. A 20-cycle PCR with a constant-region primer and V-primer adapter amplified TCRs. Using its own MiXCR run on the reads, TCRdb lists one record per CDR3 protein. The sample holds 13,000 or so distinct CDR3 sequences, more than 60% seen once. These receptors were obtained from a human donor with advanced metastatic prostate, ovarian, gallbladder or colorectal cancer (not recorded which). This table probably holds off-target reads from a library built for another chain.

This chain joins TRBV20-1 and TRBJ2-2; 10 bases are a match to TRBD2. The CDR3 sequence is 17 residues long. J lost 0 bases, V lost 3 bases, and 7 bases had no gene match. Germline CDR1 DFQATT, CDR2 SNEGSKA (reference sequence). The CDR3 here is CSARVSGGKPNTGELFF. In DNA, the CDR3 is TGCAGTGCTAGGGTTAGCGGGGGGAAACCGAACACCGGGGAGCTGTTTTTT.

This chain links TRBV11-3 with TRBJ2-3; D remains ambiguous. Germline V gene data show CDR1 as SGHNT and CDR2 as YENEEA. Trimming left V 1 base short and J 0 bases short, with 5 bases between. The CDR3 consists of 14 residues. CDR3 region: CASSLGASTDTQYF. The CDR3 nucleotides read TGTGCCAGCAGCTTAGGTGCTAGCACAGATACGCAGTATTTT.

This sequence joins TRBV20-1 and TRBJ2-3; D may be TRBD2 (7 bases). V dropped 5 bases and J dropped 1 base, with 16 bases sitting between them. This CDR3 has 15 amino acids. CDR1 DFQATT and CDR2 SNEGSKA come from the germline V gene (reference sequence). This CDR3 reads CSAAARGPGTDTQYF. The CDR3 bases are TGCAGTGCTGCCGCGCGGGGGCCGGGCACAGATACGCAGTATTTT.

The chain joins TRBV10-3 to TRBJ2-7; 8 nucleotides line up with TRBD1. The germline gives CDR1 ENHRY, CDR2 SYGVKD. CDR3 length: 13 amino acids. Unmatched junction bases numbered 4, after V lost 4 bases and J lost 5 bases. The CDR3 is CAISVKDRDEQYF. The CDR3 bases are TGTGCCATCAGTGTAAAGGACAGGGACGAGCAGTACTTC.

CDR3 bases: TGCAGCGTTGAAGGTACTAGCGGGGGGTACAGCACAGATACGCAGTATTTT. Translation: CSVEGTSGGYSTDTQYF. V is TRBV29-1 and J is TRBJ2-3; 12 positions match TRBD2. In germline, CDR1 is SQVTM, CDR2 ANQGSEA. The ends lost 1 base at V and 0 bases at J; junction bases unmatched: 5. This CDR3 spans 17 amino acids.

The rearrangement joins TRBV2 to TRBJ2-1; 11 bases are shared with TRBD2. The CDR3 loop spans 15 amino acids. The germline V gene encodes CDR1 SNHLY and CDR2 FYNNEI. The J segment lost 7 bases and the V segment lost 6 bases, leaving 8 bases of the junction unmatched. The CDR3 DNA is TGTGCCAGCAGCTATAGCGGGGGGGCTGCAAATGAGCAGTTCTTC. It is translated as CASSYSGGAANEQFF. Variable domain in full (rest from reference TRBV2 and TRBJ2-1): EPEVTQTPSHQVTQMGQEVILRCVPISNHLYFYWYRQILGQKVEFLVSFYNNEISEKSEIFDDQFSVERPDGSNFTLKIRSTKLEDSAMYFCASSYSGGAANEQFFGPGTRLTVL.

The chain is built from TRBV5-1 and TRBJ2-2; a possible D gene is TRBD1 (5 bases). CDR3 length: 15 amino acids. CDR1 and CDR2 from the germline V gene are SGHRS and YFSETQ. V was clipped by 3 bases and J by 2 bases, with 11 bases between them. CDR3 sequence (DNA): TGCGCCAGCAGCTCCCTTGACAGCAACACCGGGGAGCTGTTTTTT. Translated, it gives CASSSLDSNTGELFF.